These 16 T cell receptor beta chains share one sample of origin, sequenced in a study of T cell repertoires in cytomegalovirus infection. TCRdb re-called the reads through MiXCR, storing one row per CDR3 protein. The repertoire has roughly 500,000 distinct CDR3 sequences, 10% to 12% of them found once; the top ten carry roughly a tenth. Material for sequencing was PBMCs. The receptor source for this set is a human donor in good health (CMV status not recorded). Some clones in this sample may be carry-over from other donors' samples.

This clonotype was observed a handful of times. The chain combines TRBV3-1 with TRBJ1-6; TRBD1 might be the D (6 bases). V shed 0 bases and J shed 9 bases, with 12 bases lying between them. The CDR3 consists of 15 residues. From germline, CDR1 is LGHDT and CDR2 YNNKEL (reference sequence). The CDR3 loop reads CASSQDSGVSSPLHF. The CDR3, as DNA: TGTGCCAGCAGCCAAGATTCAGGGGTTAGTTCACCCCTCCACTTT.

The CDR3 is CASTAGGLAGVNEQFF. CDR3 coding DNA: TGTGCCAGTACGGCGGGGGGACTAGCGGGAGTTAATGAGCAGTTCTTC. The chain couples TRBV19 to TRBJ2-1; 14 bases are shared with TRBD2. CDR1 LNHDA and CDR2 SQIVND come from the germline V gene (reference sequence). V shed 7 bases, J shed 7 bases, and the junction held 9 bases outside the gene matches. This CDR3 contains 16 residues.

This clonotype was observed many times. The J gene is TRBJ2-7, the V gene TRBV28; 8 bases map to TRBD1. The CDR3 is 15 amino acids. V trimming: 3 bases; J trimming: 7 bases; junction bases outside the gene matches: 11. The germline V gene has CDR1 MDHEN and CDR2 SYDVKM. CDR3 protein: CASSFTRQGTGEQYF. The CDR3 DNA sequence: TGTGCCAGCAGTTTTACCCGACAGGGGACGGGGGAGCAGTACTTC. Together with reference TRBV28 and TRBJ2-7, the CDR3 gives the full variable domain: DVKVTQSSRYLVKRTGEKVFLECVQDMDHENMFWYRQDPGLGLRLIYFSYDVKMKEKGDIPEGYSVSREKKERFSLILESASTNQTSMYLCASSFTRQGTGEQYFGPGTRLTVT.

This clonotype was counted many times. The V gene is TRBV24-1, the J gene TRBJ2-1, with 15 bases fitting TRBD2. The germline gives CDR1 KGHDR, CDR2 SFDVKD. The CDR3 contains 16 residues. J lost 6 bases, V lost 3 bases, and 2 bases had no gene match. The CDR3, as DNA: TGTGCCACCAGTGATCCGGGACTAGCGGGAGGCAATGAGCAGTTCTTC. It is translated as CATSDPGLAGGNEQFF.

This clonotype was seen a handful of times. The V gene is TRBV13, the J gene TRBJ2-5, with unresolved D. The germline V gene encodes CDR1 PRHDT and CDR2 FYEKMQ (reference sequence). Trimming left V 4 bases short and J 4 bases short, with 10 bases between. The CDR3 contains 13 residues. The CDR3 loop reads CASSSLGRETQYF. The CDR3 DNA follows: TGTGCCAGCAGCTCCCTCGGGCGAGAGACCCAGTACTTC.

The chain is built from TRBV24-1 and TRBJ2-1; D may be TRBD1 (5 bases). The CDR3 is 13 residues long. In germline, CDR1 is KGHDR, CDR2 SFDVKD. Trimming stripped 5 bases from V and 8 bases from J, with 12 bases between. The CDR3 coding sequence is TGTGCCACCAGTGTAGCAGGGAATGATGAGCAGTTCTTC. This codes for CATSVAGNDEQFF.

A few counts support this clonotype. The CDR3 region is CASSLAVLQGSNEQFF. The CDR3 DNA reads as TGCGCCAGCAGCTTGGCGGTACTGCAGGGCTCCAATGAGCAGTTCTTC. The J gene is TRBJ2-1, the V gene TRBV5-1; D might be TRBD1 (5 bases). The germline gives CDR1 SGHRS, CDR2 YFSETQ. Trimming took 0 bases from V and 6 from J, leaving 16 bases between them. The CDR3 has 16 residues.

The chain combines TRBV20-1 with TRBJ2-7; 7 bases line up with TRBD1. The length of the CDR3 is 15 residues. V shed 1 base, J shed 7 bases, and the junction held 13 bases outside the gene matches. Germline V CDR1 and CDR2: DFQATT, SNEGSKA (reference sequence). The CDR3 here is CSARAPDRVLGEQYF. CDR3 coding DNA: TGCAGTGCTAGAGCTCCTGACAGGGTCCTAGGTGAGCAGTACTTC.

This clonotype showed up many times. This chain joins TRBV12-3 or TRBV12-4 and TRBJ1-5; D is uncertain. The V end was cut by 5 bases, the J end by 6 bases, with 20 bases between. This CDR3 comprises 16 residues. The CDR3 region has the DNA TGTGCCAGCAGTCCCAGAGGCAGTGTCATCGGTCAGCCCCAGCATTTT. It translates to CASSPRGSVIGQPQHF.

The sample holds a few counts of this clonotype. V usage is TRBV29-1 and J usage is TRBJ2-3; D not resolved. Looked up from germline, CDR1 is SQVTM and CDR2 is ANQGSEA. Trimming shortened V by 7 bases and J by 2 bases, and 13 bases separated the two germline ends. The CDR3 consists of 13 residues. CDR3 sequence (DNA): TGCAGCGGGAACGGCAGGCTCACAGATACGCAGTATTTT. Residues: CSGNGRLTDTQYF.

This clonotype was seen ten or more times. V and J are TRBV20-1 and TRBJ2-1, with 16 bases fitting TRBD2. Per the germline V gene, CDR1 is DFQATT and CDR2 is SNEGSKA (reference sequence). This CDR3 has 16 amino acids. The V segment lost 5 bases and the J segment 8 bases; nucleotides outside the gene matches: 9. CDR3 protein: CSAWGLAGGVGDEQFF. The CDR3 DNA follows: TGCAGTGCTTGGGGACTAGCGGGAGGGGTGGGCGATGAGCAGTTCTTC.

The chain carries TRBV7-2 and TRBJ1-5; the D is unclear. There are 13 residues in the CDR3. Germline CDR1 and CDR2: SGHTA and FQGNSA. The V gene lost 3 bases and the J gene lost 7 bases, with 10 bases spanning the gap. Written as DNA, the CDR3 is TGTGCCAGCAGCTTGTTGGTAGGCCAGCCCCAGCATTTT. Residues: CASSLLVGQPQHF.

The table lists this clonotype with many counts. This chain links TRBV12-5 with TRBJ2-5; D is perhaps TRBD1 or TRBD2 (7 bases each). Trimming left V 2 bases short and J 2 bases short, with 12 bases between. Germline CDR1 and CDR2: LGHNT and FRNRAP. This CDR3 spans 15 amino acids. CDR3 sequence (DNA): TGTGCTAGTGGTTTGAGGCAGGGGGGGCAAGAGACCCAGTACTTC. The encoded protein is CASGLRQGGQETQYF.

This clonotype occurred many times. The gene calls are TRBV4-1 and TRBJ2-3, with D unclear. Germline values: CDR1 MGHRA, CDR2 YSYEKL. The CDR3 is 16 amino acids. The V end was cut by 4 bases, the J end by 0 bases, with 14 bases between. This CDR3 reads CASSRKKGQSTDTQYF. CDR3 sequence (DNA): TGCGCCAGCAGCCGAAAGAAAGGGCAGAGCACAGATACGCAGTATTTT.

The CDR3 spells CASSGPTQPQHF. The CDR3 nucleotides read TGCGCCAGCAGTGGGCCGACTCAGCCCCAGCATTTT. The rearrangement joins TRBV10-2 to TRBJ1-5; D is unresolved. This CDR3 contains 12 residues. V was clipped by 4 bases and J by 6 bases, with 7 bases between them. CDR1 and CDR2 (germline): WSHSY, SAAADI.

Only a few counts were recorded for this clonotype. The gene calls are TRBV30 and TRBJ1-3; 7 bases match TRBD1. With V trimmed by 3 bases and J by 0 bases, 2 bases remained unmatched. Germline loops: CDR1 GTSNPN, CDR2 SVGIG (reference sequence). The CDR3 runs to 14 residues. The CDR3 reads CAWSGTDSGNTIYF. The CDR3 region has the DNA TGTGCCTGGAGCGGGACAGACTCTGGAAACACCATATATTTT. The variable domain in full, completed from reference TRBV30 and TRBJ1-3, reads SQTIHQWPATLVQPVGSPLSLECTVEGTSNPNLYWYRQAAGRGLQLLFYSVGIGQISSEVPQNLSASRPQDRQFILSSKKLLLSDSGFYLCAWSGTDSGNTIYFGEGSWLTVV.